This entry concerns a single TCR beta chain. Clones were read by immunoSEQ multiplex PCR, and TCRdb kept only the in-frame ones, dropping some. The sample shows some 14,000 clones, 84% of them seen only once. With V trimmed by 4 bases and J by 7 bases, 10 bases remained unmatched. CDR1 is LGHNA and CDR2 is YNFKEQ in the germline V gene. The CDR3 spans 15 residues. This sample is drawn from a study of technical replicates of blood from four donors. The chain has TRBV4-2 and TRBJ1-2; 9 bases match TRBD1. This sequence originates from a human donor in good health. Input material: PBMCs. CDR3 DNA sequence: TGTGCCAGCAGCCCGGAGACCGACAGGGGGTCTGGCTACACCTTC. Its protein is CASSPETDRGSGYTF.